The source of this T cell receptor (beta chain) is a study of B cell selection in AIRE deficiency. This clone has more than one count but fewer than ten. The target antigen is unknown. Sorted regulatory T cells were CD4-positive, CD25-high and CD127-low or negative. The CDR3 is 14 residues long. The V gene's germline CDR1 is KGHSH and CDR2 LQKENI. The trim removed 4 bases at V and 6 bases at J, leaving 5 bases unmatched. General study findings and limits: Only TCRbeta was sequenced; approximately 37% of shared healthy Treg sequences appeared in Tconv. Shared Treg sequences had shorter CDR3s, biased toward rearrangements with few non-templated insertions. Of some 3,700 shared Treg TCRbeta sequences, roughly 32% were healthy-donor-only and around 8.7% patient-only.

This table comes from immunoSEQ multiplex PCR, and its TCRdb copy is limited to in-frame clones, with some not included. The repertoire holds around 1,500 clones, with around 84% as singletons. The origin of this receptor is a human donor in good health. The source material was CD4+CD25+ Tregs sorted from PBMCs. The chain carries TRBV18 and TRBJ2-7, with TRBD2 matching over 11 bases. The CDR3 loop reads CASSQLAGGPEQYF. As DNA, the CDR3 is TGTGCCAGCTCACAGCTAGCGGGAGGTCCCGAGCAGTACTTC.